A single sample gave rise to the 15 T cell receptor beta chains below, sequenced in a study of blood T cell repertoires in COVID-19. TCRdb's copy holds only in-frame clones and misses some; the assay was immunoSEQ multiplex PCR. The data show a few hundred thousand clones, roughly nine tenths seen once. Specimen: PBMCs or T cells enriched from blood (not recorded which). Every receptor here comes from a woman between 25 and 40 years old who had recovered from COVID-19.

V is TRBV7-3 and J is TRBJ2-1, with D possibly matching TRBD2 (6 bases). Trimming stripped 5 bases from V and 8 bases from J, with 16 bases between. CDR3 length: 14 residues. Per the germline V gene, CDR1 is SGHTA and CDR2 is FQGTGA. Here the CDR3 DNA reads TGTGCCAGCAGCCACCGCGGGAAAACCGATGAGCAGTTCTTC. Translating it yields CASSHRGKTDEQFF.

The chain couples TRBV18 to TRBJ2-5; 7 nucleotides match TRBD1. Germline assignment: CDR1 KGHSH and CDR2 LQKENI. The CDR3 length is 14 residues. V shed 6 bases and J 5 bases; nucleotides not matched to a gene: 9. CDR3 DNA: TGTGCCAGCTCGGGGACAGTATTTGGGGAGACCCAGTACTTC. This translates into CASSGTVFGETQYF.

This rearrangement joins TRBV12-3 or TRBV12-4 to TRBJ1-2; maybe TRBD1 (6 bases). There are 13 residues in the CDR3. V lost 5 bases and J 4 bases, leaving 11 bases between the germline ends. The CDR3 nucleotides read TGTGCCAGCAGTACAGGGCGCTCCTATGGCTACACCTTC. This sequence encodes CASSTGRSYGYTF.

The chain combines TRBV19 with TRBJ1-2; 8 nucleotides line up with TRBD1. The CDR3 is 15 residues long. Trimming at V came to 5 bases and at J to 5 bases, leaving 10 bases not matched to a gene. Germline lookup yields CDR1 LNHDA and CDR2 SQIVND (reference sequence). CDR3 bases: TGTGCCAGTAGTGCCACAGCCGGGACAGGTTATGGCTACACCTTC. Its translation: CASSATAGTGYGYTF.

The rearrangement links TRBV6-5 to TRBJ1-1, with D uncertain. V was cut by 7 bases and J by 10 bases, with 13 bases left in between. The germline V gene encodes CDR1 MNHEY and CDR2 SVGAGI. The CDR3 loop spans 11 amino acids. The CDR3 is CASNGWAGAFF. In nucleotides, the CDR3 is TGTGCCAGCAACGGGTGGGCGGGAGCTTTCTTT.

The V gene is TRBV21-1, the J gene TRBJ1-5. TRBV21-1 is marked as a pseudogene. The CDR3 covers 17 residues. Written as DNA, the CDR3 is TGTGCCAGCAGCAAAGACATCCCCCCCGGAGTTTTTAGGCCCCAGCATTTT. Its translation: CASSKDIPPGVFRPQHF.

The CDR3: CAWSRQGGEAFF. The DNA of the CDR3 is TGTGCCTGGAGTCGGCAGGGGGGAGAAGCTTTCTTT. The chain joins TRBV30 to TRBJ1-1; 7 bases are a match to TRBD1. Looked up from germline, CDR1 is GTSNPN and CDR2 is SVGIG (reference sequence). V lost 2 bases, J lost 8 bases, and 5 bases stayed unmatched. This CDR3 comprises 12 residues.

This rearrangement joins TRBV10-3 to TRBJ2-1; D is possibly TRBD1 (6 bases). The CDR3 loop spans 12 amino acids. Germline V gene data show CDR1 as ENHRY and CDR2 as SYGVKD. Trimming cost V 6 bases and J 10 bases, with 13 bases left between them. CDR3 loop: CAIRQSTGEQFF. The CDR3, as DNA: TGTGCCATCAGACAATCGACAGGCGAGCAGTTCTTC.

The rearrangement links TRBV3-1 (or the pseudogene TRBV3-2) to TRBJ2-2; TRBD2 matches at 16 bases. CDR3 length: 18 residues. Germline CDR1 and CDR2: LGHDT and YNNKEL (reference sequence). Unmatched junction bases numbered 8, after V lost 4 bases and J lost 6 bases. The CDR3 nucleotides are TGTGCCAGCAGCCGACCGGGACTAGCGGGAGGGTCCGCCGGGGAGCTGTTTTTT. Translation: CASSRPGLAGGSAGELFF.

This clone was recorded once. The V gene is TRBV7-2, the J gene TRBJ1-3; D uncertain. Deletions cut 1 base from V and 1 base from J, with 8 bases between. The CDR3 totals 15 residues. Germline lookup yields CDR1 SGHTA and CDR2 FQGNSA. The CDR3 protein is CASSLVRGSGNTIYF. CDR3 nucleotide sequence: TGTGCCAGCAGCTTAGTTCGGGGTTCTGGAAACACCATATATTTT.

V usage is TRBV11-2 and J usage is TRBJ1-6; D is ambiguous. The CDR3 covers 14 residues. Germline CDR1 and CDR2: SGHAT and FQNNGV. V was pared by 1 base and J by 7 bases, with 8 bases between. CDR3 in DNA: TGTGCCAGCAGCTTAGCACAGCAGAATTCACCCCTCCACTTT. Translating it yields CASSLAQQNSPLHF. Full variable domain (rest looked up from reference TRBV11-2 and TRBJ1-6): EAGVAQSPRYKIIEKRQSVAFWCNPISGHATLYWYQQILGQGPKLLIQFQNNGVVDDSQLPKDRFSAERLKGVDSTLKIQPAKLEDSAVYLCASSLAQQNSPLHFGNGTRLTVT.

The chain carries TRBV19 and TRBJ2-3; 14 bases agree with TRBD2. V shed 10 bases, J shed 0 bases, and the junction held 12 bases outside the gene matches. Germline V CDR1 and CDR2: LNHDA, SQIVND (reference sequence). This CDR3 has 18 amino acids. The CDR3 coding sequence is TGTGCCACCGAGGGGACTAGCGGGAGTGAAGTTAGCACAGATACGCAGTATTTT. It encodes CATEGTSGSEVSTDTQYF.

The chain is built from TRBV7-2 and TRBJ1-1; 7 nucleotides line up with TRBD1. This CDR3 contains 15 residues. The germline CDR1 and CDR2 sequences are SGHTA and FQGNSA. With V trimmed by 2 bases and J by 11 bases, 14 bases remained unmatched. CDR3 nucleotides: TGTGCCAGCAGCTTACTGGACAGGAAATATGCGCGGGCTTTCTTT. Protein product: CASSLLDRKYARAFF.

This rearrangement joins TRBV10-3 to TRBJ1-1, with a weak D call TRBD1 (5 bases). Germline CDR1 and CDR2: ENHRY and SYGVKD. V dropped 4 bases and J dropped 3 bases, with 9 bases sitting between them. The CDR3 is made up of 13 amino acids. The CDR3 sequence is CAISVGGDTEAFF. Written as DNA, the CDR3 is TGTGCCATCAGTGTGGGAGGGGACACTGAAGCTTTCTTT.

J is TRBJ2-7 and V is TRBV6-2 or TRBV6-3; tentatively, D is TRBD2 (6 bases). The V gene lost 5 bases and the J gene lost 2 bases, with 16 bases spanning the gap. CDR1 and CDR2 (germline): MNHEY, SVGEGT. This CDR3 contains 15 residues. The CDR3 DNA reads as TGTGCCAGCAGTCCCCTGACGGCGGGAACCTACGAGCAGTACTTC. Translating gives CASSPLTAGTYEQYF.